This T cell receptor (beta chain) was retrieved from a study of blood T cell repertoires in COVID-19. Study overall: Donors in the United States, Italy and Spain gave samples during acute or convalescent COVID-19.

Some clones are missing from TCRdb's copy, which holds only in-frame ones; the method was immunoSEQ multiplex PCR. The profile covers about 240,000 clones, with around 81% appearing a single time and over 5.5% taken by the ten largest. The CDR3 sequence is 16 residues long. Trimming stripped 3 bases from V and 1 base from J, with 13 bases between. In germline, CDR1 is LNHNV, CDR2 YYDKDF (reference sequence). The genes are TRBV15 and TRBJ1-3; D is unresolved. This clonotype was sampled from a woman aged 55 to 70 with active or convalescent COVID-19. The sample consisted of peripheral blood. The CDR3 DNA sequence: TGTGCCACCAGCAGGGGAGGGAGGTATTCTGGAAACACCATATATTTT. It yields the protein CATSRGGRYSGNTIYF.